The clone carrying this TCR beta chain occurred many times. For TCRbeta, the library was prepared with unique molecular identifiers. From the PCR reads, TCRdb called clonotypes with MiXCR, one entry per CDR3 protein. The data hold fewer than 120,000 distinct CDR3 sequences, with about 9.3% observed a single time. The data originate from a study of T-cell reconstitution after alpha-beta-depleted transplantation in children. Germline CDR1 and CDR2: LNHNV and YYDKDF (reference sequence). V was clipped by 3 bases and J by 7 bases; unmatched bases: 11. The CDR3 runs to 17 residues. V and J are TRBV15 and TRBJ2-1; 11 nucleotides match TRBD1. This TCR was sampled from a human donor who donated a stem cell graft to a child with acute lymphoblastic leukemia. Specimen: PBMCs from the stem cell graft donor, collected from the stem cell graft. DNA of the CDR3: TGTGCCACCAGCAGGAGGGGAGGACAGGGGGCGAAGAATGAGCAGTTCTTC. This translates into CATSRRGGQGAKNEQFF.